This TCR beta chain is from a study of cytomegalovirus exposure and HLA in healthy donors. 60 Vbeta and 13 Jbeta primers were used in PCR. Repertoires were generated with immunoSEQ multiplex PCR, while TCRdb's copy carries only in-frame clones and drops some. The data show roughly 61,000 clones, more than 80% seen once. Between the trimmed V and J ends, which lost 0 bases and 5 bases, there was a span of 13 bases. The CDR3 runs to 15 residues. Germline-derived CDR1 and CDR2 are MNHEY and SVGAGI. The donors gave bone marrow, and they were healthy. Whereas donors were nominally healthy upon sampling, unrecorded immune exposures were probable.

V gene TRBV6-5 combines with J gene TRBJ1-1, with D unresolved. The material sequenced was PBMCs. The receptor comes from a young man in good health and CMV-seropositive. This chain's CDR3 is CASSYSQVRRTEAFF. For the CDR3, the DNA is TGTGCCAGCAGTTACTCGCAGGTACGGAGGACTGAAGCTTTCTTT.